The subject of this entry is one T cell receptor (beta chain). The ends were cut back, 5 bases at V and 7 bases at J, with 15 bases in the middle. The CDR3 runs to 14 residues. Germline CDR1 and CDR2: MDHEN and SYDVKM. Through a sample-barcoded 5' primer and a J-beta primer mix, a second PCR was run for roughly 7 to 12 cycles. TCRdb ran MiXCR on the 5' RACE reads and lists one entry per CDR3 protein. Among over 600,000 distinct CDR3 sequences listed, approximately 21% were seen once. This sample stems from a study of blood T cells in healthy people across ages. The chain carries TRBV28 and TRBJ2-4, with D possibly being TRBD2 (6 bases). The TCR sequence derives from a man aged 65 to 79 in good health. The sequenced material came from blood. CDR3 in DNA: TGTGCCAGCAGTGCTGTGATTGGGGGGAACATTCAGTACTTC. The encoded protein is CASSAVIGGNIQYF.